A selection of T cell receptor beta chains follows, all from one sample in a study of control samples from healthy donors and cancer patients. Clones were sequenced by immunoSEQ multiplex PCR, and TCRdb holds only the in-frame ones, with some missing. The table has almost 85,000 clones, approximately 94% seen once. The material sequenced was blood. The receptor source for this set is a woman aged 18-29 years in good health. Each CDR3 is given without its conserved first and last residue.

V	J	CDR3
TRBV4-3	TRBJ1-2	ASSRTVGDGYT
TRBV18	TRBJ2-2	ASSPVGNTGELF
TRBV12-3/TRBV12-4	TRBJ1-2	ASRNNGDYGYT
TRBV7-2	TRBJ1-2	ASSFSMRYGYT
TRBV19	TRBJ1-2	ASSIDRGPAGYT
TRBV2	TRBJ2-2	ASSENREGELF
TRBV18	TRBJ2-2	ASSPLAGGTNTGELF
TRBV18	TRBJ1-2	ASSPGQPANYGYT
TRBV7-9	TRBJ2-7	ASSSWGGLYEQY
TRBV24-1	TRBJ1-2	ATSPLDYGYT
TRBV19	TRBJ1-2	AVSPSAQRYGYT
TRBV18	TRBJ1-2	ASSPSGGAGGYT
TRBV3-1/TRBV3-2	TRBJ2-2	ASSPSGTGELF
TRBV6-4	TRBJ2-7	ASSTRGYEQY
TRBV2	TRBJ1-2	ASRSQGARYGYT
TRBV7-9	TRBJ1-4	ASSSPASTNEKLF
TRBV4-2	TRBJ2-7	ASSQGQGGLYEQY
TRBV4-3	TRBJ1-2	ASSQQGDYGYT
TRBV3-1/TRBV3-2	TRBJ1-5	ASSHRPDQPQH
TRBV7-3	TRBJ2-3	ASSPGLAVDADTQY
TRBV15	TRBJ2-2	ATSRGPGAGELF
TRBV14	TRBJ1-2	ASSQDPNYGYT
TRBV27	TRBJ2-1	ASSSAGRGKYNEQF
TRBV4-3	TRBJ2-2	ASSQVSAAATGELF
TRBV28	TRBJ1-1	ASRSTGNTEAF
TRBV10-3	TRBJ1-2	AIKVNSNYGYT
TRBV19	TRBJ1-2	ASSIRGQGRGYT
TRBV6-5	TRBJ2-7	ASKSPGGTYEQY
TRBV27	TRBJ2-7	ATRTSGTYEQY
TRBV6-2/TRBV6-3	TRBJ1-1	ASSSRDRAEAF
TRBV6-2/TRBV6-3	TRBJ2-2	ASSWASWELF
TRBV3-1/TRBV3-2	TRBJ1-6	ASSPHQLPSTDRGPLSSPLH
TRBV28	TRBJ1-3	ASSGTGGGNTIY
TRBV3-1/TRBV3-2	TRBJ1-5	ASSQELRQGGNQPQH
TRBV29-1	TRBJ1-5	SARVSGNQPQH
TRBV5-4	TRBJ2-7	ASSRGQEPYEQY
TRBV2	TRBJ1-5	ASSARVSLQH
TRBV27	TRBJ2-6	ASSFFGASGANVLT
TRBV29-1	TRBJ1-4	SVEDRQGGEKLF
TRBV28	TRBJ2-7	ASSLQGPSYEQY
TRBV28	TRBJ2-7	ASSLASPYEQY
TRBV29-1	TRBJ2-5	SVGARQY
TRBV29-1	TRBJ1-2	SASAGYYGYT
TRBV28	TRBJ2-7	ASGTVALHEQY
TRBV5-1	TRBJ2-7	ASSPNRLAGGTGEQY
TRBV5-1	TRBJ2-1	ASSLWGLAGGTSYNEQF
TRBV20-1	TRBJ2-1	SANEGLDRAFYNEQF
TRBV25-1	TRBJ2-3	ASRETGTGLADTQY
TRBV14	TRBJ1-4	ASSHEGYREKLF
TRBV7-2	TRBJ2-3	ASSFGTDTQY
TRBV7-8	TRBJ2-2	ASSLDWPSTGPGELF
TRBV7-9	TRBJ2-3	ASSLAAGSPSTDTQY
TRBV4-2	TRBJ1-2	ASSQDFTGNNYGYT
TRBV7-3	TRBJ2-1	ASSLAGASTWGEQF